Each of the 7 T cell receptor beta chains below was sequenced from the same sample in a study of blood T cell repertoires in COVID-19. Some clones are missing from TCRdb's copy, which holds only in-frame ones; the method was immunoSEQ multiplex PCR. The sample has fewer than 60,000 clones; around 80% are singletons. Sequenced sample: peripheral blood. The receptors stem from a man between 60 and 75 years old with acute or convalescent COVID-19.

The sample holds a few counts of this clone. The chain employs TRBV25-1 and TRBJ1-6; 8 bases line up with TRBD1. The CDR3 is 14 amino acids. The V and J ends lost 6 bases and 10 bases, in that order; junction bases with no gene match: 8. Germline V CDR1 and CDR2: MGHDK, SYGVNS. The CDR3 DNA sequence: TGTGCCAGCAGAAAACGGACAGGGAACTCACCCCTCCACTTT. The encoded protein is CASRKRTGNSPLHF.

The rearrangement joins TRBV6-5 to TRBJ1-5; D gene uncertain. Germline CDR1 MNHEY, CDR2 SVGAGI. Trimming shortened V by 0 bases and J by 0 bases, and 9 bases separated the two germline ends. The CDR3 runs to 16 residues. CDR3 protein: CASSYSKVGSNQPQHF. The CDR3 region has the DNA TGTGCCAGCAGTTACTCGAAAGTCGGTAGCAATCAGCCCCAGCATTTT.

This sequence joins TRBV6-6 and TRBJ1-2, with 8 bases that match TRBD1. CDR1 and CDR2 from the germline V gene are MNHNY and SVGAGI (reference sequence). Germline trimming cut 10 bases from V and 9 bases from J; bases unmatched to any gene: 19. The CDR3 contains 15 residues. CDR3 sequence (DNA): TGTGCCACCACTCGAGCGGGACAGGCCAAGGGTCGCTACACCTTC. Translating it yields CATTRAGQAKGRYTF.

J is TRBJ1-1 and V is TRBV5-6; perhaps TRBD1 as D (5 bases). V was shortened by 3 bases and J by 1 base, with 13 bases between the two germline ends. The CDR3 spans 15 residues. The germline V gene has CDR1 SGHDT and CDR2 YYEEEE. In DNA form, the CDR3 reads TGTGCCAGCAGCTGGGGCCGGGCCCGGAACACTGAAGCTTTCTTT. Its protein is CASSWGRARNTEAFF.

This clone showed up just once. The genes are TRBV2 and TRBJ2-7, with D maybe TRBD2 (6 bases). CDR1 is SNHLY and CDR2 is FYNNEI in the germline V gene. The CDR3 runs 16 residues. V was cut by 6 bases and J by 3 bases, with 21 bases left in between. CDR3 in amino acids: CASSRVGGQVNYEQYF. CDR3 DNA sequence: TGTGCCAGCAGCCGGGTCGGGGGTCAGGTAAACTACGAGCAGTACTTC.

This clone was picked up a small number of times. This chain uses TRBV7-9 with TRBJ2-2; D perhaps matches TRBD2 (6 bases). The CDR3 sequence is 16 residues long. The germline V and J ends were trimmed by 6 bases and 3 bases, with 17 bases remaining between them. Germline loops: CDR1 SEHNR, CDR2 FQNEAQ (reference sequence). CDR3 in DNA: TGTGCCAGCAGGGATTTGCGGGGCCTAGACACCGGGGAGCTGTTTTTT. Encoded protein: CASRDLRGLDTGELFF.

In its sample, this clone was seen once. The CDR3 DNA reads as TGTGCCTGGAGGCGCCTAGGAACAGGGAGTAGGACTGAAGCTTTCTTT. This sequence encodes CAWRRLGTGSRTEAFF. This chain connects TRBV30 to TRBJ1-1; maybe TRBD1 (6 bases). The CDR3 totals 16 residues. Germline CDR1 reads GTSNPN; CDR2 reads SVGIG (reference sequence). Trimming took 3 bases from V and 5 from J, leaving 22 bases between them.